The sequence of this TCR beta chain was determined in a study of blood T cell repertoires in COVID-19. V lost 0 bases, J lost 3 bases, and 12 bases lay in between. Germline V gene data show CDR1 as LGHNA and CDR2 as YNFKEQ. CDR3 length: 15 amino acids. TCRdb's table, derived via immunoSEQ multiplex PCR, lists solely in-frame clones and lacks some. Among some 120,000 clones listed, around four fifths were seen once. V is TRBV4-2 and J is TRBJ2-7, with a weak D call TRBD1 (5 bases). This receptor was obtained from a man in his 70s with acute or convalescent COVID-19. Specimen: peripheral blood. Here the CDR3 DNA reads TGTGCCAGCAGCCAAGATCCACAGGACGGCTACGAGCAGTACTTC. Translated, it gives CASSQDPQDGYEQYF.